The 14 T cell receptor beta chains in this list originate from one sample, sequenced in a study of tumor-infiltrating lymphocytes in primary liver carcinoma. cDNA specific to TCR beta was made from approximately 0.55 ug of total RNA, with a constant-region primer employed for priming. Three-round nested multiplex PCR performed with slightly modified ARM-PCR produced the TCR beta libraries. Amplification in the first two PCR rounds was performed using TRBV1-TRBV30 forward primers and a C-beta reverse primer for 9 to 11 cycles each. In TCRdb, the multiplex PCR reads were re-called with MiXCR into one record per CDR3 protein. The table includes hundreds of thousands of distinct CDR3 sequences, around three fifths detected once. Unsorted whole blood served as the source of blood RNA, and germline DNA was extracted as well. What was sequenced was peripheral blood. The receptors come from a woman aged 30 to 39 with primary liver carcinoma and hepatitis B virus infection.

This clonotype has a count of ten or more. The chain recombines TRBV29-1 with TRBJ2-1, with D perhaps matching TRBD2 (5 bases). The CDR3 contains 12 residues. From germline, CDR1 is SQVTM and CDR2 ANQGSEA. Deletions cut 3 bases from V and 9 bases from J, with 12 bases between. The CDR3 sequence is CSVDGGLSEQFF. The CDR3 DNA follows: TGCAGCGTTGACGGCGGGCTAAGTGAGCAGTTCTTC.

About this clonotype: The junction differs from germline at one of its ends, possibly a read error. This sequence joins TRBV12-3 or TRBV12-4 and TRBJ2-1; tentative D call: TRBD2 (5 bases). This CDR3 spans 12 amino acids. The CDR3, as DNA: TGTACCAGCAGCCTGGCGGGTCATGAGCAGTTCTTC. Translating gives CTSSLAGHEQFF.

This clonotype occurred many times. The rearrangement uses TRBV6-1 and TRBJ1-6; no clear D. This CDR3 region has 13 residues. V was clipped by 6 bases and J by 7 bases, with 10 bases between them. CDR1 is MNHNS and CDR2 is SASEGT in the germline V gene. The CDR3 DNA reads as TGTGCCAGCAGGGAGTCCGCGAATTCACCCCTCCACTTT. This sequence encodes CASRESANSPLHF.

The chain employs TRBV29-1 and TRBJ1-2; TRBD1 is a possible D gene (6 bases). V was pared by 4 bases and J by 7 bases, with 10 bases between. The germline CDR1 and CDR2 sequences are SQVTM and ANQGSEA. The CDR3 runs 11 residues. The CDR3 region is CSVGGAGGYTF. The CDR3, as DNA: TGCAGCGTTGGGGGGGCGGGTGGCTACACCTTC.

A word on this clonotype: This may be a read error, as it is one base from a much larger clone. The chain combines TRBV4-3 with TRBJ2-3; D not certain. The germline V gene has CDR1 LGHNA and CDR2 YSLEER. The CDR3 is made up of 15 amino acids. The CDR3 DNA follows: TGCGCCAACAGCCCGACCTATTTGAGCGCAGATACGCAGTATTTT. Its protein product is CANSPTYLSADTQYF.

This clonotype has a count of ten or more. This chain uses TRBV4-1 with TRBJ2-2; no clear D. Trimming left V 1 base short and J 0 bases short, with 6 bases between. The germline gives CDR1 MGHRA, CDR2 YSYEKL. This CDR3 has 15 amino acids. The CDR3 protein is CASSQVRTNTGELFF. The CDR3 DNA is TGCGCCAGCAGCCAAGTACGTACGAACACCGGGGAGCTGTTTTTT.

This clonotype was detected a few times. V gene TRBV7-8 combines with J gene TRBJ2-1; tentative D call: TRBD2 (5 bases). Germline assignment: CDR1 SGHVS and CDR2 FQNEAQ. V was shortened by 0 bases and J by 9 bases, with 9 bases between the two germline ends. This CDR3 has 13 residues. The chain's CDR3 is CASSLALEGEQFF. CDR3 nucleotide sequence: TGTGCCAGCAGCTTAGCGCTCGAGGGTGAGCAGTTCTTC.

In this sample, this clonotype turned up many times. The chain joins TRBV6-6 to TRBJ1-1, with 8 positions matching TRBD1. This CDR3 is built from 16 residues. From germline, CDR1 is MNHNY and CDR2 SVGAGI (reference sequence). V shed 0 bases, J shed 7 bases, and the junction held 10 bases outside the gene matches. This chain's CDR3 is CASSYSKGQGWGEAFF. CDR3 sequence (DNA): TGTGCCAGCAGTTACTCGAAAGGACAGGGTTGGGGTGAAGCTTTCTTT.

Concerning this clonotype: The junction shows a germline mismatch at one end, possibly a read error. This chain uses TRBV6-5 with TRBJ2-1; D unresolved. Germline V gene lookup returns CDR1 MNHEY and CDR2 SVGAGI. The CDR3 runs 14 residues. The CDR3 DNA follows: TGTACCAGCAGTTACGGTGACTTTAGTCGTGAGCAGTTCTTC. Its translation is CTSSYGDFSREQFF.

There are a few counts of this clonotype. This rearrangement joins TRBV29-1 to TRBJ2-3; TRBD2 might be the D (5 bases). The CDR3 has 13 residues. Germline assignment: CDR1 SQVTM and CDR2 ANQGSEA. The V end was cut by 4 bases, the J end by 2 bases, with 10 bases between. The CDR3 bases are TGCAGCGTTGTAGGCGGGTTCACAGATACGCAGTATTTT. Amino acids: CSVVGGFTDTQYF.

This clonotype appeared a single time. A much more abundant neighbour one base away suggests this may be a read error. The chain combines TRBV4-1 with TRBJ1-1; D is perhaps TRBD1 (6 bases). The CDR3 runs 17 residues. CDR1 MGHRA and CDR2 YSYEKL come from the germline V gene. The CDR3: CASSQEGGGAQNTQAFF. The CDR3 DNA reads as TGCGCCAGCAGCCAAGAAGGGGGGGGAGCGCAGAACACTCAAGCTTTCTTT.

This clonotype has a count of ten or more. J is TRBJ2-1 and V is TRBV6-5, with a possible D match to TRBD2 (5 bases). The CDR3 is made up of 13 amino acids. V lost 5 bases and J lost 3, with 8 bases in between. Germline CDR1 and CDR2: MNHEY and SVGAGI. For the CDR3, the DNA is TGTGCCAGCAGTGCGGACTTCTACAATGAGCAGTTCTTC. Protein sequence: CASSADFYNEQFF.

Concerning this clonotype itself: Germline and junction disagree at one end, which may indicate a read error. The V gene is TRBV6-1, the J gene TRBJ1-1, with 7 bases matching TRBD1. This CDR3 is 13 amino acids long. Germline V gene lookup returns CDR1 MNHNS and CDR2 SASEGT. The CDR3 bases are TGTGCCGGCAGCGATGACAGGGTGACTGAAGCTTTCTTT. Translating gives CAGSDDRVTEAFF.

The chain carries TRBV6-1 and TRBJ2-5, with D possibly being TRBD2 (5 bases). This CDR3 spans 14 amino acids. V lost 10 bases and J 2 bases, leaving 17 bases between the germline ends. The germline gives CDR1 MNHNS, CDR2 SASEGT. This chain's CDR3 is CATTTIGPQETQYF. The CDR3 DNA follows: TGTGCCACTACGACTATCGGGCCGCAAGAGACCCAGTACTTC.